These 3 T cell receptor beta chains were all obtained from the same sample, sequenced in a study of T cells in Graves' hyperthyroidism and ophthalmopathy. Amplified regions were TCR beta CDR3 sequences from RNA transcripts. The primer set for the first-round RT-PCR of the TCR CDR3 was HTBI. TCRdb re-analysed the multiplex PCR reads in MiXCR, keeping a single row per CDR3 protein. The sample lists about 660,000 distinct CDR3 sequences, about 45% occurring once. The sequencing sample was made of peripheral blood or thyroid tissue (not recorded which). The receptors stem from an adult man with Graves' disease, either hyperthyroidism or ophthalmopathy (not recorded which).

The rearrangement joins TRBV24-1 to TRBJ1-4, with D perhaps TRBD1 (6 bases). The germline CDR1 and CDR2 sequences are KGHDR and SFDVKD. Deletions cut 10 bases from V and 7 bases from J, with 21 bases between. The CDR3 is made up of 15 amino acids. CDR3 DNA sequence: TGTGCCACTCAAGAAGGGGGAAGGGGTGGTGAAAAACTGTTTTTT. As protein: CATQEGGRGGEKLFF.

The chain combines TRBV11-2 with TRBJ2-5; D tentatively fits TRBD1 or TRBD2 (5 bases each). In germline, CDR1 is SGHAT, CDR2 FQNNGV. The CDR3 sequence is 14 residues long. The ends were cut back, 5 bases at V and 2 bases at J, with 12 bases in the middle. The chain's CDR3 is CASSMGPGQETQYF. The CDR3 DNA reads TGTGCCAGCAGCATGGGGCCGGGACAAGAGACCCAGTACTTC.

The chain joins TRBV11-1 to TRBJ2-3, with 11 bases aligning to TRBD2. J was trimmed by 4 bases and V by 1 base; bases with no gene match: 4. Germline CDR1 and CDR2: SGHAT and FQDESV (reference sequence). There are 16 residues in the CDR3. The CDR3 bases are TGTGCCAGCAGCTTAGAACTAGCGGGAGAAGCAGATACGCAGTATTTT. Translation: CASSLELAGEADTQYF.